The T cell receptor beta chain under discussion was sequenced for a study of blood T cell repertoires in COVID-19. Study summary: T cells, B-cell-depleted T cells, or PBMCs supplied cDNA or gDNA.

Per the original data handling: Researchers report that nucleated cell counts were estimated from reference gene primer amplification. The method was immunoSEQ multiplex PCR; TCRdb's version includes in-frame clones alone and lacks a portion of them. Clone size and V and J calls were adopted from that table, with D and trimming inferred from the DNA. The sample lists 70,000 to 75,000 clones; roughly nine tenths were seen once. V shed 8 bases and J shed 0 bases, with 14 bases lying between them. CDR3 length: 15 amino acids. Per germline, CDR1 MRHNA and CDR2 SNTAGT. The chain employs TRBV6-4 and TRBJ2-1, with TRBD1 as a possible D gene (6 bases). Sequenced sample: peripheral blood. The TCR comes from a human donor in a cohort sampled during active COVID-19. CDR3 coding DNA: TGTGCCAGCGGAAAGACAGGTAGCTCCTACAATGAGCAGTTCTTC. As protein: CASGKTGSSYNEQFF.